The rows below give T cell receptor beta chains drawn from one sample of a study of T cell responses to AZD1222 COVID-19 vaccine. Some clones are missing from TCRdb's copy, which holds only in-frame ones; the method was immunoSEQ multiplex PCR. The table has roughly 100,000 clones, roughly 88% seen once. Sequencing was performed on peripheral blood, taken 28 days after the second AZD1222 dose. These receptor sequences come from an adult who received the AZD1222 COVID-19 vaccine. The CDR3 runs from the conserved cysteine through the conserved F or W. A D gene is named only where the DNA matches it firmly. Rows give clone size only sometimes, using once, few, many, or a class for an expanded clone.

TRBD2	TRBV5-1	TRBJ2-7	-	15	CASSLASGGDSEQYF	TGCGCCAGCAGCTTGGCTAGCGGGGGGGATAGTGAGCAGTACTTC
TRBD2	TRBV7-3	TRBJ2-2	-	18	CASSNSGLAGVGTGELFF	TGTGCCAGCAGCAACTCGGGACTAGCGGGGGTAGGAACCGGGGAGCTGTTTTTT
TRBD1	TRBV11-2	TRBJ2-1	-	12	CASILTGDEQFF	TGTGCCAGCATCCTGACAGGGGATGAGCAGTTCTTC
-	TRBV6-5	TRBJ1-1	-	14	CASSLVGMNTEAFF	TGTGCCAGCAGCTTGGTGGGGATGAACACTGAAGCTTTCTTT
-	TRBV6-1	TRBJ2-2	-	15	CASSEAGGHTGELFF	TGTGCCAGCAGTGAAGCGGGCGGACACACCGGGGAGCTGTTTTTT
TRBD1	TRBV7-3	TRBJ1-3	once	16	CASSLTPGQGGNTIYF	TGTGCCAGCAGCTTAACCCCCGGACAGGGTGGAAACACCATATATTTT
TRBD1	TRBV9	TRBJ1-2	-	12	CASDREGDGYTF	TGTGCCAGTGACAGGGAGGGTGATGGCTACACCTTC
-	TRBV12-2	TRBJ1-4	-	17	CASRLARGDPANEKLFF	TGTGCAAGTCGCTTAGCGAGGGGAGATCCTGCTAATGAAAAACTGTTTTTT
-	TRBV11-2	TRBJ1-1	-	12	CASSVLSAGAFF	TGTGCCAGCTCCGTTCTCTCCGCGGGAGCTTTCTTT
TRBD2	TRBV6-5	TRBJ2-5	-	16	CASSYSGSGVGETQYF	TGTGCCAGCAGTTACTCGGGTAGCGGGGTCGGAGAGACCCAGTACTTC
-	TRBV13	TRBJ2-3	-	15	CASSFGQGGTDTQYF	TGTGCCAGCAGCTTCGGACAGGGAGGGACAGATACGCAGTATTTT
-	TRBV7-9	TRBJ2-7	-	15	CASSHDLSQYYEQYF	TGTGCCAGCAGCCACGATCTTTCACAGTACTACGAGCAGTACTTC
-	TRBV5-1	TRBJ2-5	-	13	CASSFWGGETQYF	TGCGCCAGCAGCTTTTGGGGTGGGGAGACCCAGTACTTC
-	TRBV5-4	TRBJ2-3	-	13	CASNGASSVTQYF	TGTGCCAGCAATGGGGCTAGTAGTGTTACGCAGTATTTT
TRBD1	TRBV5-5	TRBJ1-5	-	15	CASRWGQGVNQPQHF	TGTGCCAGCAGGTGGGGACAGGGCGTGAATCAGCCCCAGCATTTT
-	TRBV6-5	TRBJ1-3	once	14	CATVPGHSGNTIYF	TGTGCCACCGTGCCGGGGCACTCTGGAAACACCATATATTTT
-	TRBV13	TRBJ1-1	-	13	CASSFRGNTEAFF	TGTGCCAGCAGCTTCAGGGGGAACACTGAAGCTTTCTTT
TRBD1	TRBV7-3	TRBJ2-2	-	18	CASSLTPQGATNTGELFF	TGTGCCAGCAGCTTAACCCCACAGGGGGCGACGAACACCGGGGAGCTGTTTTTT
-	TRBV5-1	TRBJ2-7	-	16	CASSPPGADATYEQYF	TGCGCCAGCAGCCCGCCGGGTGCAGACGCTACCTACGAGCAGTACTTC
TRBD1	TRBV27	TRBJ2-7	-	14	CASSYGTGMSEQYF	TGTGCCAGCAGTTACGGGACAGGGATGAGCGAGCAGTACTTC
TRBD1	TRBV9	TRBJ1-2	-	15	CASSVGRQGHYGYTF	TGTGCCAGCAGCGTAGGAAGACAGGGCCACTATGGCTACACCTTC
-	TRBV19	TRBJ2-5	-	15	CASSRDAEVGETQYF	TGTGCCAGTAGTAGGGACGCTGAGGTAGGAGAGACCCAGTACTTC
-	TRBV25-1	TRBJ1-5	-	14	CASSEYRRNQPQHF	TGTGCCAGCAGTGAATATCGGCGGAATCAGCCCCAGCATTTT
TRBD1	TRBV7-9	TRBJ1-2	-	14	CASSFEGGYYGYTF	TGTGCCAGCAGCTTTGAAGGGGGCTACTATGGCTACACCTTC
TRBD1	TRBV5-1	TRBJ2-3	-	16	CASSRDRGLSTDTQYF	TGCGCCAGCAGCAGAGACAGGGGGCTAAGCACAGATACGCAGTATTTT
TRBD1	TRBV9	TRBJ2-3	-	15	CASSMGQGGADTQYF	TGTGCCAGCAGCATGGGACAGGGGGGGGCAGATACGCAGTATTTT
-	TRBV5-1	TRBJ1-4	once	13	CASSFDGEEKLFF	TGCGCCAGCAGCTTCGACGGCGAAGAAAAACTGTTTTTT
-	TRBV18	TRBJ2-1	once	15	CASSPPGTPYNEQFF	TGTGCCAGCTCACCGCCTGGGACACCCTACAATGAGCAGTTCTTC
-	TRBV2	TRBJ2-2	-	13	CAARYPNTGELFF	TGTGCCGCTAGGTACCCGAACACCGGGGAGCTGTTTTTT
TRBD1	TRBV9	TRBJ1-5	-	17	CASAPGDRGHSNQPQHF	TGTGCCAGCGCCCCGGGGGACAGGGGTCATAGCAATCAGCCCCAGCATTTT
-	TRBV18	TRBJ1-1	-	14	CASSPLAANTEAFF	TGTGCCAGCTCACCACTGGCCGCGAACACTGAAGCTTTCTTT
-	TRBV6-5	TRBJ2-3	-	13	CASEGGPTDTQYF	TGTGCCAGCGAAGGCGGCCCCACAGATACGCAGTATTTT
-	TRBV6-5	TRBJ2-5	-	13	CASRYSRQETQYF	TGTGCCAGCAGGTACTCGCGCCAAGAGACCCAGTACTTC
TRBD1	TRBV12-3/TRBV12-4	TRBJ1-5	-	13	CASSLTGDQPQHF	TGTGCCAGCAGTCTAACAGGGGATCAGCCCCAGCATTTT
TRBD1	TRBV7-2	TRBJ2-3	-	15	CASRRDRGVTDTQYF	TGTGCCAGCAGAAGGGACAGGGGAGTTACAGATACGCAGTATTTT
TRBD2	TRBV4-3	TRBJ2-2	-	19	CASSQEPPETSGGGGELFF	TGCGCCAGCAGCCAAGAACCTCCCGAGACTAGCGGGGGCGGCGGGGAGCTGTTTTTT
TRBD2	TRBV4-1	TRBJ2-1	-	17	CASSHPSGGASYNEQFF	TGCGCCAGCAGCCACCCTAGCGGGGGGGCATCATACAATGAGCAGTTCTTC
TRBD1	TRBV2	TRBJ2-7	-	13	CASVTGVSYEQYF	TGTGCCAGCGTCACAGGGGTCTCCTACGAGCAGTACTTC
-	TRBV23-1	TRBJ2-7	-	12	CASSQSRHEQYF	TGCGCCAGCAGTCAATCCCGGCACGAGCAGTACTTC
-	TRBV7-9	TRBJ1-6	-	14	CASRGGAMGSPLHF	TGTGCCAGCAGGGGAGGGGCAATGGGTTCACCCCTCCACTTT